These T cell receptor beta chains were read from a single sample in a study of blood T cell repertoires in COVID-19. Clones were read by immunoSEQ multiplex PCR, and TCRdb kept only the in-frame ones, dropping some. The sample lists about 250,000 clones, about four fifths occurring once. Sequenced material: peripheral blood. The receptors stem from an older man with acute or convalescent COVID-19. The CDR3 runs from the conserved cysteine through the conserved F or W. D genes are given only for firm matches. The listing skips clone size in some rows; elsewhere it reads once, few, many or a size class.

J: TRBJ2-1; V: TRBV6-5; D: TRBD1; size: NA; DNA: TGTGCCAGCAGCGAGGACAGGTCCTACAATGAGCAGTTCTTC; CDR3: CASSEDRSYNEQFF
J: TRBJ2-7; V: TRBV27; D: TRBD1; size: NA; DNA: TGTGCCAGCAGTTGGGAGACAGGGGGTATCTACGAGCAGTACTTC; CDR3: CASSWETGGIYEQYF
J: TRBJ2-1; V: TRBV7-9; D: TRBD2; size: NA; DNA: TGTGCCAGCAGCTTCGAAACTAGCGGGAGATACAATGAGCAGTTCTTC; CDR3: CASSFETSGRYNEQFF
J: TRBJ1-4; V: TRBV6-5; D: NA; size: NA; DNA: TGTGCCAGCAGTTCGGGTATGGATGAAAAACTGTTTTTT; CDR3: CASSSGMDEKLFF
J: TRBJ1-5; V: TRBV30; D: TRBD1; size: NA; DNA: TGTGCCTGGAACGGGGACAGGGCCCCTCATAGCAATCAGCCCCAGCATTTT; CDR3: CAWNGDRAPHSNQPQHF
J: TRBJ1-4; V: TRBV5-1; D: TRBD1; size: NA; DNA: TGCGCCAGCAGCTTGGTTGGGACAGGGCGTTCAACTAATGAAAAACTGTTTTTT; CDR3: CASSLVGTGRSTNEKLFF
J: TRBJ1-5; V: TRBV4-1; D: NA; size: NA; DNA: TGCGCCAGCAGCCACCCCGGGGGAAAGGGGAATCAGCCCCAGCATTTT; CDR3: CASSHPGGKGNQPQHF
J: TRBJ2-1; V: TRBV7-3; D: TRBD2; size: NA; DNA: TGTGCCAGCAGCTTAGTAGGTAGCGGGAGTCGCGGTGAGCAGTTCTTC; CDR3: CASSLVGSGSRGEQFF
J: TRBJ2-3; V: TRBV11-3; D: TRBD2; size: NA; DNA: TGTGCCAGCAGCTTAGGAACTAGCGGGGGTGTGACAGATACGCAGTATTTT; CDR3: CASSLGTSGGVTDTQYF
J: TRBJ1-2; V: TRBV7-9; D: NA; size: NA; DNA: TGTGCCAGCAGCTTTCCCCCGACAGGTAGAGATGGCTACACCTTC; CDR3: CASSFPPTGRDGYTF
J: TRBJ2-2; V: TRBV23-1; D: NA; size: NA; DNA: TGCGCCAGCAGTCAAGGGGCTTCTTCGCACGGGGAGCTGTTTTTT; CDR3: CASSQGASSHGELFF
J: TRBJ1-6; V: TRBV7-9; D: TRBD1; size: NA; DNA: TGTGCCAGCAGCTCGTCTCAGGGGGCCAATTCACCCCTCCACTTT; CDR3: CASSSSQGANSPLHF
J: TRBJ2-2; V: TRBV19; D: TRBD1; size: few; DNA: TGTGCCAGTAGTAGGGGACAGCTTGTTAACACCGGGGAGCTGTTTTTT; CDR3: CASSRGQLVNTGELFF
J: TRBJ2-2; V: TRBV5-1; D: TRBD2; size: NA; DNA: TGCGCCAGCAGCTTGAGGCGGGGGATCACCGGGGAGCTGTTTTTT; CDR3: CASSLRRGITGELFF
J: TRBJ1-2; V: TRBV25-1; D: TRBD1; size: NA; DNA: TGTGCCAGCAGTGAATTGGGACAGAACTATGGCTACACCTTC; CDR3: CASSELGQNYGYTF
J: TRBJ1-1; V: TRBV6-5; D: TRBD1; size: NA; DNA: TGTGCCAGCAGTTACTCGACAGGGGTTAGGACTGAAGCTTTCTTT; CDR3: CASSYSTGVRTEAFF
J: TRBJ2-7; V: TRBV28; D: NA; size: NA; DNA: TGTGCCAGCAGTCCCCCCCCACTACCGGGCGAGCAGTACTTC; CDR3: CASSPPPLPGEQYF
J: TRBJ2-5; V: TRBV19; D: TRBD1; size: NA; DNA: TGTGCCAGTAGTATACCTAACAGGGGCCAAGAGACCCAGTACTTC; CDR3: CASSIPNRGQETQYF
J: TRBJ2-3; V: TRBV5-1; D: TRBD2; size: NA; DNA: TGCGCCAGCAGCCAGACTAGCGGGAGGGCCGCAGATACGCAGTATTTT; CDR3: CASSQTSGRAADTQYF
J: TRBJ1-2; V: TRBV5-8; D: NA; size: few; DNA: TGTGCCAGCACGCGCAGACAGTCCTCCTATGGCTACACCTTC; CDR3: CASTRRQSSYGYTF
J: TRBJ1-5; V: TRBV2; D: NA; size: NA; DNA: TGTGCCAGCAGGAAGGACATGGGGTTTCTCGACCAGCATTTT; CDR3: CASRKDMGFLDQHF
J: TRBJ2-3; V: TRBV2; D: NA; size: NA; DNA: TGTGCCAGCAGTGATACATTACGCACAGATACGCAGTATTTT; CDR3: CASSDTLRTDTQYF
J: TRBJ2-7; V: TRBV18; D: NA; size: NA; DNA: TGTGCCAGCTCACCACCCATGGGGCGCACCCACGAGCAGTACTTC; CDR3: CASSPPMGRTHEQYF
J: TRBJ2-4; V: TRBV19; D: NA; size: NA; DNA: TGTGCCAGTCGCCGGGGGACGGCCAAAAACATTCAGTACTTC; CDR3: CASRRGTAKNIQYF
J: TRBJ2-1; V: TRBV9; D: TRBD2; size: NA; DNA: TGTGCCAGCAGCGTAATAGCGGGAGGGTTGAGGAATGAGCAGTTCTTC; CDR3: CASSVIAGGLRNEQFF
J: TRBJ1-3; V: TRBV15; D: TRBD1; size: NA; DNA: TGTGCCACCAGCAGAGGGGACAGGGGGCCTGGAAACACCATATATTTT; CDR3: CATSRGDRGPGNTIYF
J: TRBJ2-7; V: TRBV29-1; D: TRBD2; size: NA; DNA: TGCAGCGTTGAAGATTGGCGTAGCGGGATCTCCTACGAGCAGTACTTC; CDR3: CSVEDWRSGISYEQYF
J: TRBJ2-7; V: TRBV5-1; D: TRBD2; size: NA; DNA: TGCGCCAGCAGCGACGGACTAGCGGGAAATCCCTACGAGCAGTACTTC; CDR3: CASSDGLAGNPYEQYF
J: TRBJ2-7; V: TRBV12-5; D: NA; size: NA; DNA: TGTGCTAGTGGTTTGAACAGGGTCCACGAGCAGTACTTC; CDR3: CASGLNRVHEQYF
J: TRBJ1-6; V: TRBV11-3; D: TRBD1; size: NA; DNA: TGTGCCAGCAGCTTACCCGTCCCCGGGACAGGGAATAATTCACCCCTCCACTTT; CDR3: CASSLPVPGTGNNSPLHF
J: TRBJ2-7; V: TRBV27; D: TRBD1; size: NA; DNA: TGTGCCAGCACGGGACAGGGAGCCCACGAGCAGTACTTC; CDR3: CASTGQGAHEQYF
J: TRBJ1-5; V: TRBV24-1; D: NA; size: NA; DNA: TGTGCCACCAGTGAGGGAGACGGGGGCAATCAGCCCCAGCATTTT; CDR3: CATSEGDGGNQPQHF
J: TRBJ1-2; V: TRBV20-1; D: NA; size: NA; DNA: TGCAGTGCTAATGGAGCGGATGGCTACACCTTC; CDR3: CSANGADGYTF
J: TRBJ1-1; V: TRBV27; D: NA; size: NA; DNA: TGTGCCAGCAGTTATCGGGGGGTGGGGGCCATGAACACTGAAGCTTTCTTT; CDR3: CASSYRGVGAMNTEAFF
J: TRBJ2-1; V: TRBV11-2; D: TRBD1; size: NA; DNA: TGTGCCAGCAGCCCCGGGACAGGGGGCATATACAATGAGCAGTTCTTC; CDR3: CASSPGTGGIYNEQFF
J: TRBJ2-3; V: TRBV11-2; D: NA; size: NA; DNA: TGTGCCAGCAGCCCGTTTGGGGGGTCAGATACGCAGTATTTT; CDR3: CASSPFGGSDTQYF
J: TRBJ2-1; V: TRBV7-3; D: NA; size: NA; DNA: TGTGCCAGCAGCTTAAGTAGCGGCAGAGGGTCCAATGAGCAGTTCTTC; CDR3: CASSLSSGRGSNEQFF
J: TRBJ2-7; V: TRBV27; D: TRBD1; size: NA; DNA: TGTGCCAGCAGCCCACTACCTAGGACAGGGGGTGAGCAGTACTTC; CDR3: CASSPLPRTGGEQYF
J: TRBJ1-5; V: TRBV21-1; D: NA; size: few; DNA: TGTGCCAGCAACCCCTCGGGTAGCCATCAGCCCCAGCATTTT; CDR3: CASNPSGSHQPQHF
J: TRBJ1-1; V: TRBV6-5; D: NA; size: NA; DNA: TGTGCCATTACCTCCGCGGGGGTGAGGGCTGAAGCTTTCTTT; CDR3: CAITSAGVRAEAFF
J: TRBJ2-6; V: TRBV5-1; D: NA; size: NA; DNA: TGCGCCAGCAGCTTAGTCAGGGGAGGGGCCAACGTCCTGACTTTC; CDR3: CASSLVRGGANVLTF
J: TRBJ2-1; V: TRBV6-1; D: TRBD1; size: NA; DNA: TGTGCCAGCAGTGAAGCCCACAGGGGGCGAGCGTACAATGAGCAGTTCTTC; CDR3: CASSEAHRGRAYNEQFF
J: TRBJ2-5; V: TRBV30; D: NA; size: once; DNA: TGTGCCTGGGGGGGTCAGGGGCGAGAGACCCAGTACTTC; CDR3: CAWGGQGRETQYF
J: TRBJ1-3; V: TRBV30; D: TRBD1; size: NA; DNA: TGTGCCTGGAGTGTACAGGGGAGCTCTGGAAACACCATATATTTT; CDR3: CAWSVQGSSGNTIYF
J: TRBJ1-5; V: TRBV18; D: NA; size: NA; DNA: TGTGCCAGCTCACCAATGGGGCAGGATCAGCCCCAGCATTTT; CDR3: CASSPMGQDQPQHF
J: TRBJ1-1; V: TRBV12-5; D: NA; size: NA; DNA: TGTGCTAGTGGAAACCCGGACAGTTGGGCTTTTGTGGGAACTACTGAAGCTTTCTTT; CDR3: CASGNPDSWAFVGTTEAFF
J: TRBJ1-4; V: TRBV4-1; D: TRBD1; size: NA; DNA: TGCGCCAGCAGCCTTGGGGACAGGCGGAATGAAAAACTGTTTTTT; CDR3: CASSLGDRRNEKLFF
J: TRBJ2-7; V: TRBV5-5; D: NA; size: NA; DNA: TGTGCCAGCAGCTTGGGAATAGCGGTGAGCTCCTACGAGCAGTACTTC; CDR3: CASSLGIAVSSYEQYF
J: TRBJ1-2; V: TRBV19; D: NA; size: many; DNA: TGTGCCAGTAGGAGGGTGGCTAACTATGGCTACACCTTC; CDR3: CASRRVANYGYTF
J: TRBJ2-5; V: TRBV30; D: TRBD2; size: NA; DNA: TGTGCCTGGACCCCGGGAGGAGGAGTCCAAGAGACCCAGTACTTC; CDR3: CAWTPGGGVQETQYF
J: TRBJ1-2; V: TRBV7-2; D: NA; size: NA; DNA: TGTGCCAGCAGCCCCCAAATGGGAGGCGGACCTAACTATGGCTACACCTTC; CDR3: CASSPQMGGGPNYGYTF